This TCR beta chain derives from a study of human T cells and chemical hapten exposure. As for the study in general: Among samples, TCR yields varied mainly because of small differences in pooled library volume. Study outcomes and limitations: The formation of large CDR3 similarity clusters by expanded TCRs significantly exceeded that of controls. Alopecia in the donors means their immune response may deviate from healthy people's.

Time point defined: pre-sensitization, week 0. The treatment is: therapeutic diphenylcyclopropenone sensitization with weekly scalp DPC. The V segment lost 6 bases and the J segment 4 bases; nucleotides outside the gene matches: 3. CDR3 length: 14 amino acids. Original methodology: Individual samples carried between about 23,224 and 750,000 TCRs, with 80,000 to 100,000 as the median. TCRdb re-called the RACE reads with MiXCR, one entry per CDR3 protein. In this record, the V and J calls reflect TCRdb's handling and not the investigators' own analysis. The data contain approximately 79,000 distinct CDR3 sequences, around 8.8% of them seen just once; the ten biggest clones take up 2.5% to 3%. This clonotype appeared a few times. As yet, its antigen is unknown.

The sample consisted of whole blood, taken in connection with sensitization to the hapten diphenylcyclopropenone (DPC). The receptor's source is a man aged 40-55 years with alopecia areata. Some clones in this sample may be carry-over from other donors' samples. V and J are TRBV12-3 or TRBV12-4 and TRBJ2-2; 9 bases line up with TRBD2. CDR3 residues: CASSRGRATGELFF. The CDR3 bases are TGTGCCAGCAGCCGCGGGAGGGCCACCGGGGAGCTGTTTTTT.